This passage covers 23 T cell receptor beta chains from one sample sequenced in a study of cytomegalovirus exposure and HLA in healthy donors. With 60 Vbeta and 13 Jbeta primers, the PCR was carried out. Sequencing used immunoSEQ multiplex PCR; TCRdb keeps in-frame clones, though not all of them. The sample yields roughly 120,000 clones, approximately 80% seen once. Sequenced sample: PBMCs. These receptor sequences come from a human donor in good health.

The V gene is TRBV5-4, the J gene TRBJ1-2; TRBD1 aligns across 7 bases. Germline V lookup: CDR1 SGHNT, CDR2 YYREEE (reference sequence). Losses at the gene ends were 4 bases for V and 0 bases for J; bases not matched to a gene: 15. The CDR3 spans 18 residues. The CDR3 region is CASSTAARQGTANYGYTF. CDR3 DNA: TGTGCCAGCAGCACAGCCGCGAGACAGGGTACAGCTAACTATGGCTACACCTTC.

The CDR3, as DNA: TGCGCCAGCAGTGAGTCGGGGGGAGAGACCCAGTACTTC. Its translation is CASSESGGETQYF. This chain uses TRBV10-1 with TRBJ2-5; maybe TRBD2 (6 bases). V lost 0 bases and J lost 4, with 6 bases in between. The CDR3 runs to 13 residues. Germline CDR1 is WNHNN and CDR2 is SYGVQD (reference sequence).

This rearrangement joins TRBV10-3 to TRBJ2-5; 8 bases map to TRBD1. The CDR3 spans 15 residues. V shed 6 bases and J 5 bases; nucleotides not matched to a gene: 11. Per the germline V gene, CDR1 is ENHRY and CDR2 is SYGVKD. The CDR3 coding sequence is TGTGCCATCAGACCTGGGACAGGCTTATCCGAGACCCAGTACTTC. Amino acid sequence: CAIRPGTGLSETQYF.

The chain combines TRBV7-9 with TRBJ1-1, with D possibly being TRBD1 (5 bases). This CDR3 is built from 13 residues. Germline loops: CDR1 SEHNR, CDR2 FQNEAQ (reference sequence). The germline V and J ends were trimmed by 7 bases and 8 bases, with 17 bases remaining between them. The CDR3 protein is CASIPQTELEAFF. CDR3 bases: TGTGCCAGCATCCCACAGACAGAGCTCGAAGCTTTCTTT.

The chain uses TRBV6-1 and TRBJ2-7; D may be TRBD1 (6 bases). The CDR3 runs 14 residues. Trimming pared 7 bases from V and 4 bases from J, leaving 17 bases between. CDR1 is MNHNS, CDR2 SASEGT, per germline. The CDR3 sequence: CASTLTGGGYEQYF. CDR3 nucleotides: TGTGCCAGCACACTGACAGGTGGAGGTTACGAGCAGTACTTC.

This chain uses TRBV13 with TRBJ2-7, with 16 bases aligning to TRBD2. Germline V gives CDR1 PRHDT, CDR2 FYEKMQ (reference sequence). Germline trimming cut 5 bases from V and 6 bases from J; bases unmatched to any gene: 10. The length of the CDR3 is 17 residues. CDR3 nucleotide sequence: TGTGCCAGCAGCCCGAAGGGACTAGCGGGGGGGATGAGCGAGCAGTACTTC. It codes for CASSPKGLAGGMSEQYF.

This rearrangement joins TRBV7-6 to TRBJ1-4; 7 bases align to TRBD1. This CDR3 comprises 15 residues. Trimming cost V 8 bases and J 3 bases; bases outside gene matches: 9. Germline CDR1 SGHVS, CDR2 FNYEAQ. The CDR3 protein is CASAFRDSSNEKLFF. The CDR3 DNA reads as TGTGCCAGCGCCTTCCGGGACAGTTCTAATGAAAAACTGTTTTTT.

Details on this clone: The same CDR3 can be traced to other DNA sequences in this sample. CDR3 loop: CASSLTGNTEAFF. CDR3 bases: TGTGCCAGCAGCTTGACGGGGAACACTGAAGCTTTCTTT. This chain connects TRBV7-9 to TRBJ1-1; D call uncertain. This CDR3 comprises 13 residues. The ends were cut back, 3 bases at V and 1 base at J, with 6 bases in the middle. Germline V lookup: CDR1 SEHNR, CDR2 FQNEAQ (reference sequence).

The chain links TRBV5-1 to TRBJ1-1, with 7 nucleotides matching TRBD1. Germline assignment: CDR1 SGHRS and CDR2 YFSETQ. There are 18 residues in the CDR3. The trim removed 0 bases at V and 0 bases at J, leaving 11 bases unmatched. CDR3 nucleotide sequence: TGCGCCAGCAGCTTGGGCCACCCCGAGAGGGGGCTGAACACTGAAGCTTTCTTT. Protein product: CASSLGHPERGLNTEAFF.

This clone was seen only once. The gene calls are TRBV9 and TRBJ2-1; 12 positions agree with TRBD2. CDR1 is SGDLS, CDR2 YYNGEE, per germline. CDR3 length: 18 residues. Trimming cost V 3 bases and J 6 bases; bases outside gene matches: 13. CDR3 protein: CASSAASGGAWARNEQFF. CDR3 sequence (DNA): TGTGCCAGCAGCGCAGCTAGCGGGGGGGCCTGGGCCCGCAATGAGCAGTTCTTC.

This chain links TRBV7-9 with TRBJ2-7; the D is unclear. The CDR3 extends over 13 amino acids. V was trimmed by 5 bases and J by 4 bases, leaving 12 bases between them. Germline values: CDR1 SEHNR, CDR2 FQNEAQ (reference sequence). CDR3 bases: TGTGCCAGCAGCCCTATCCCCGGGTACGAGCAGTACTTC. Translated, it gives CASSPIPGYEQYF.

The chain joins TRBV9 to TRBJ1-2, with D possibly TRBD1 on 6 matching bases. Looked up from germline, CDR1 is SGDLS and CDR2 is YYNGEE. V was clipped by 5 bases and J by 0 bases, with 17 bases between them. The CDR3 totals 16 residues. CDR3 DNA sequence: TGTGCCAGCAGTCCCGAGCCAGGGGCGACTAACTATGGCTACACCTTC. This sequence encodes CASSPEPGATNYGYTF.

The chain employs TRBV6-1 and TRBJ1-6, with D hard to call. Trimming stripped 7 bases from V and 9 bases from J, with 13 bases between. From germline, CDR1 is MNHNS and CDR2 SASEGT. This CDR3 comprises 13 residues. In nucleotides, the CDR3 is TGTGCCAGCACCGGGAGGTTGAGTTCACCCCTCCACTTT. Residues: CASTGRLSSPLHF.

The rearrangement links TRBV9 to TRBJ2-5; 11 positions agree with TRBD2. Per the germline V gene, CDR1 is SGDLS and CDR2 is YYNGEE. The trim removed 2 bases at V and 4 bases at J, leaving 7 bases unmatched. The CDR3 is made up of 16 amino acids. CDR3 loop: CASSVLPSGGTETQYF. The DNA of the CDR3 is TGTGCCAGCAGCGTCCTCCCTAGCGGGGGGACAGAGACCCAGTACTTC.

V gene TRBV6-5 combines with J gene TRBJ2-5; 8 positions agree with TRBD1. Per the germline V gene, CDR1 is MNHEY and CDR2 is SVGAGI. The V and J ends lost 6 bases and 11 bases, in that order; junction bases with no gene match: 8. The CDR3 extends over 12 amino acids. The CDR3: CASSRTGSAQYF. CDR3 nucleotide sequence: TGTGCCAGCAGCCGGACAGGGTCGGCGCAGTACTTC.

The chain joins TRBV5-1 to TRBJ2-5; tentatively, D is TRBD2 (5 bases). The end of the DNA aligns better with TRBJ2-7, so the J call may be wrong. There are 13 residues in the CDR3. The germline V gene encodes CDR1 SGHRS and CDR2 YFSETQ. The CDR3 coding sequence is TGCGCCAGCAGGACCCGCGGGCAGGACGAGCAGTACTTC. It translates to CASRTRGQDEQYF.

The chain joins TRBV5-1 to TRBJ1-4, with 10 bases matching TRBD1. This CDR3 region has 16 residues. V lost 4 bases, J lost 6 bases, and 9 bases stayed unmatched. The V gene's germline CDR1 is SGHRS and CDR2 YFSETQ. DNA of the CDR3: TGCGCCAGCAGCGCCGGGACAGGGGCCTTTGATGAAAAACTGTTTTTT. It yields the protein CASSAGTGAFDEKLFF.

The J gene is TRBJ1-2, the V gene TRBV7-9; D remains ambiguous. CDR1 SEHNR and CDR2 FQNEAQ come from the germline V gene (reference sequence). V was shortened by 3 bases and J by 4 bases, with 12 bases between the two germline ends. The CDR3 loop spans 14 amino acids. DNA for the CDR3: TGTGCCAGCAGCTTGGATCAGGTTAGCTATGGCTACACCTTC. Protein product: CASSLDQVSYGYTF.

This rearrangement joins TRBV19 to TRBJ2-5; 10 nucleotides match TRBD2. Germline loops: CDR1 LNHDA, CDR2 SQIVND (reference sequence). The CDR3 spans 14 residues. J gave up 2 bases and V 5 bases, and 2 bases lay outside the gene matches. The CDR3 protein is CASSEAGGQETQYF. The CDR3 nucleotides are TGTGCCAGTAGTGAAGCGGGGGGGCAAGAGACCCAGTACTTC.

This clone appeared a few times. The chain has TRBV6-1 and TRBJ1-5; possible D gene TRBD1, 6 bases. CDR1 is MNHNS, CDR2 SASEGT, per germline. V dropped 5 bases and J dropped 1 base, with 9 bases sitting between them. The CDR3 runs to 14 residues. The DNA of the CDR3 is TGTGCCAGCAGTCCCAGGGGAAGCAATCAGCCCCAGCATTTT. Protein: CASSPRGSNQPQHF.

This chain uses TRBV18 with TRBJ1-1, with 10 bases aligning to TRBD1. The germline V gene has CDR1 KGHSH and CDR2 LQKENI. This CDR3 spans 14 amino acids. After removal of 6 bases from V and 11 bases from J, the junction contained 12 bases not matched to a gene. The CDR3 nucleotides are TGTGCCAGCTCCCACGGACTTGACAGGGGGCGGGCTTTCTTT. It codes for CASSHGLDRGRAFF.

This sequence joins TRBV2 and TRBJ2-1; D is unclear. This CDR3 contains 10 residues. V lost 8 bases to trimming and J lost 16 bases, with 15 bases between them. Germline-derived CDR1 and CDR2 are SNHLY and FYNNEI. The DNA for the CDR3 is TGTGCCAGCCGTACCTACCTACGTTTCTTC. Amino acid sequence: CASRTYLRFF.

This CDR3 reads CASSQRDSLSASNQPQHF. CDR3 in DNA: TGCGCCAGCAGCCAACGGGACAGCCTCTCCGCCAGCAATCAGCCCCAGCATTTT. This chain uses TRBV4-1 with TRBJ1-5; 7 bases agree with TRBD1. V shed 2 bases and J 1 base; nucleotides not matched to a gene: 11. The CDR3 sequence is 18 residues long. From germline, CDR1 is MGHRA and CDR2 YSYEKL.